The rows below give T cell receptor beta chains drawn from one sample of a study of T cell responses to AZD1222 COVID-19 vaccine. TCRdb's copy holds only in-frame clones and misses some; the assay was immunoSEQ multiplex PCR. This table has about 140,000 clones, more than 80% appearing once. Sequenced material: peripheral blood, taken on day 0 of AZD1222 vaccination. All receptors derive from an adult in good health. The CDR3 runs from the conserved cysteine through the conserved F or W. D genes are given only for firm matches. Clone sizes are given selectively: once, few, many, or a class where the clone is expanded.

TRBV19	NA	TRBJ2-3	TRBD1	CASSMGQGADTQYF	TGTGCCAGTAGTATGGGACAGGGGGCAGATACGCAGTATTTT
TRBV15	NA	TRBJ2-7	TRBD1	CATSRDEDRGTYEQYF	TGTGCCACCAGCAGAGATGAGGACAGGGGCACCTACGAGCAGTACTTC
TRBV3-1/TRBV3-2	NA	TRBJ2-5	NA	CASSHGKRGTLETQYF	TGTGCCAGCAGCCATGGGAAGAGGGGGACCTTAGAGACCCAGTACTTC
TRBV12-3/TRBV12-4	once	TRBJ2-3	NA	CASSKDGDTQYF	TGTGCCAGCTCGAAGGACGGAGATACGCAGTATTTT
TRBV27	NA	TRBJ2-3	TRBD2	CASQSWGGFTDTQYF	TGTGCCAGCCAAAGTTGGGGGGGGTTCACAGATACGCAGTATTTT
TRBV6-4	NA	TRBJ2-1	TRBD1	CASSVGTGVINEQFF	TGTGCCAGCAGTGTTGGGACAGGGGTTATCAATGAGCAGTTCTTC
TRBV19	NA	TRBJ1-2	NA	CASSSQTYSGYTF	TGTGCCAGTAGTTCCCAGACATATTCCGGCTACACCTTC
TRBV7-9	NA	TRBJ1-4	NA	CASATEKLFF	TGTGCCAGTGCCACCGAAAAACTGTTTTTT
TRBV6-5	once	TRBJ1-5	NA	CASRTAGRDQPQHF	TGTGCCAGCAGGACTGCGGGGAGGGATCAGCCCCAGCATTTT
TRBV9	NA	TRBJ1-6	NA	CASSETGTDNSPLHF	TGTGCCAGCAGTGAAACCGGGACGGATAATTCACCCCTCCACTTT
TRBV7-8	NA	TRBJ2-5	NA	CASSLARAGAEKTQYF	TGTGCCAGCAGCTTAGCGCGGGCGGGGGCGGAGAAGACCCAGTACTTC
TRBV18	once	TRBJ1-2	NA	CASSPLRSAGEGYTF	TGTGCCAGCTCACCACTACGGTCGGCAGGGGAAGGCTACACCTTC
TRBV7-8	NA	TRBJ1-2	NA	CASSPGGSYGYTF	TGTGCCAGCAGCCCGGGCGGCAGCTATGGCTACACCTTC
TRBV4-1	NA	TRBJ2-1	NA	CASSRAVSSYNEQFF	TGCGCCAGCAGCCGGGCGGTTAGCTCCTACAATGAGCAGTTCTTC
TRBV5-4	few	TRBJ2-7	NA	CASSSGRTIGEQYF	TGTGCCAGCAGTTCCGGACGGACGATCGGGGAGCAGTACTTC
TRBV11-2	NA	TRBJ1-5	NA	CASSLDVEGGQPQHF	TGTGCCAGCAGCTTAGACGTAGAGGGGGGACAGCCCCAGCATTTT
TRBV5-1	NA	TRBJ1-3	TRBD1	CASSGGDSSSGNTIYF	TGCGCCAGCAGCGGAGGGGACAGTAGCTCTGGAAACACCATATATTTT
TRBV12-3/TRBV12-4	NA	TRBJ2-7	TRBD1	CASSSQGRSEQYF	TGTGCCAGCAGTTCACAGGGGCGGAGCGAGCAGTACTTC
TRBV6-4	NA	TRBJ2-3	NA	CASRKQGGTDTQYF	TGTGCCAGCAGAAAACAGGGGGGGACAGATACGCAGTATTTT
TRBV29-1	NA	TRBJ2-7	TRBD2	CSVVPTSGRREQYF	TGCAGCGTTGTCCCCACTAGCGGGAGGAGGGAGCAGTACTTC
TRBV7-3	NA	TRBJ2-1	NA	CASSLTPFQGNEQFF	TGTGCCAGCAGCTTAACTCCGTTTCAGGGCAATGAGCAGTTCTTC
TRBV5-1	once	TRBJ2-2	TRBD2	CASSRTSGRVNTGELFF	TGCGCCAGCAGCAGGACTAGCGGGAGGGTCAACACCGGGGAGCTGTTTTTT
TRBV18	NA	TRBJ2-3	NA	CASSRPPGASTDTQYF	TGTGCCAGCTCACGCCCTCCAGGGGCGTCAACAGATACGCAGTATTTT
TRBV7-2	NA	TRBJ2-1	NA	CASSSDSYNEQFF	TGTGCCAGCAGTTCAGACAGTTACAATGAGCAGTTCTTC
TRBV11-2	NA	TRBJ1-3	TRBD1	CASSFTGGGNTIYF	TGTGCCAGCAGCTTCACAGGGGGTGGAAACACCATATATTTT
TRBV6-6	NA	TRBJ1-2	NA	CASSYSGLRGGYTF	TGTGCCAGCAGTTATTCAGGGTTGAGAGGTGGCTACACCTTC
TRBV27	NA	TRBJ1-6	NA	CASSLFQGKSSYNSPLHF	TGTGCCAGCAGTTTATTCCAGGGGAAGAGCTCCTATAATTCACCCCTCCACTTT
TRBV7-9	once	TRBJ1-5	NA	CASSLDGNQPQHF	TGTGCCAGCAGCTTAGACGGGAATCAGCCCCAGCATTTT
TRBV3-1/TRBV3-2	NA	TRBJ1-1	NA	CASSQQGEAFF	TGTGCCAGCAGCCAACAGGGTGAAGCTTTCTTT
TRBV19	NA	TRBJ1-4	TRBD1	CASRSDRGIGKLFF	TGTGCCAGTAGATCGGACAGGGGGATAGGAAAACTGTTTTTT
TRBV2	NA	TRBJ2-3	NA	CASSRDQGLADTQYF	TGTGCCAGCAGTCGGGATCAAGGGTTAGCGGATACGCAGTATTTT
TRBV5-1	NA	TRBJ1-1	TRBD1	CASSGQGRFTEAFF	TGCGCCAGCAGCGGACAGGGACGGTTCACTGAAGCTTTCTTT